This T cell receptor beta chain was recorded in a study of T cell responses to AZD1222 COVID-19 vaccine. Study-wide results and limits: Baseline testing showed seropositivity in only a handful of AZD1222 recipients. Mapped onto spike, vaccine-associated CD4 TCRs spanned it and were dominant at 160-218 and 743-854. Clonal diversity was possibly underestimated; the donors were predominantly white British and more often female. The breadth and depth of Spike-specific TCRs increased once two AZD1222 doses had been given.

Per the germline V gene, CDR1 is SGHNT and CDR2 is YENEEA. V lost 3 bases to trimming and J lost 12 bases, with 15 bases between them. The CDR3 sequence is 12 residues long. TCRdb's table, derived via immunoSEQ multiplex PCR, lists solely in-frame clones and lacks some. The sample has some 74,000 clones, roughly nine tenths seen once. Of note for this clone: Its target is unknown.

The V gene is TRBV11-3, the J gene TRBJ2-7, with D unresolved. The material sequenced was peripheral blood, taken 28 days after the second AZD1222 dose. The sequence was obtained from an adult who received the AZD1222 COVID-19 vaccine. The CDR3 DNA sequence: TGTGCCAGCAGCTTGGACGGGCCCAAAAGGTACTTC. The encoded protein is CASSLDGPKRYF.